Listed here are 9 T cell receptor beta chains from one sample, sequenced in a study of OX40 agonist ivuxolimab in advanced cancers. Generated by immunoSEQ multiplex PCR, the TCRdb table keeps only in-frame clones and is missing some. The data contain 86,000 or so clones, 92% of them singletons. This sample comprised CD4+ or CD8+ T cells sorted from blood, obtained in a trial of the OX40 agonist ivuxolimab. Every receptor here comes from an adult with an advanced solid tumor such as melanoma, head and neck, liver or kidney cancer.

The genes are TRBV4-1 and TRBJ1-1; 7 nucleotides line up with TRBD1. CDR1 is MGHRA and CDR2 is YSYEKL in the germline V gene. V dropped 1 base and J dropped 5; count of bases not matched to a gene: 7. CDR3 length: 15 residues. The CDR3, as DNA: TGCGCCAGCAGCCAAGCGACTAGGGGGCGGACTGAAGCTTTCTTT. Protein sequence: CASSQATRGRTEAFF.

The J gene is TRBJ2-2, the V gene TRBV7-8; TRBD2 might be the D (5 bases). The CDR3 loop spans 14 amino acids. Per the germline V gene, CDR1 is SGHVS and CDR2 is FQNEAQ. Trimming removed 3 bases from V and 5 bases from J, with 10 bases in between. The CDR3 sequence is CASSFLGETGELFF. The CDR3 DNA reads as TGTGCCAGCAGCTTTCTCGGGGAAACCGGGGAGCTGTTTTTT. The full variable domain, completed using reference TRBV7-8 and TRBJ2-2, is GAGVSQSPRYKVAKRGQDVALRCDPISGHVSLFWYQQALGQGPEFLTYFQNEAQLDKSGLPSDRFFAERPEGSVSTLKIQRTQQEDSAVYLCASSFLGETGELFFGEGSRLTVL.

The rearrangement uses TRBV5-5 and TRBJ1-1; D gene uncertain. CDR3 length equals 14 residues. V gave up 0 bases and J gave up 0 bases, with 6 bases separating them. Looked up from germline, CDR1 is SGHKS and CDR2 is YYEKEE (reference sequence). As DNA, the CDR3 is TGTGCCAGCAGCTTGGCCAGCATGAACACTGAAGCTTTCTTT. Its translation is CASSLASMNTEAFF.

The rearrangement uses TRBV15 and TRBJ1-5; TRBD1 might be the D (5 bases). This CDR3 has 16 residues. Germline CDR1 and CDR2: LNHNV and YYDKDF (reference sequence). V was pared by 0 bases and J by 2 bases, with 11 bases between. DNA for the CDR3: TGTGCCACCAGCAGAGATCTAGGGGCAGGCAATCAGCCCCAGCATTTT. Translating it yields CATSRDLGAGNQPQHF.

The chain carries TRBV19 and TRBJ1-2; 11 bases map to TRBD1. Germline V gene data show CDR1 as LNHDA and CDR2 as SQIVND (reference sequence). The V segment lost 5 bases and the J segment 4 bases; nucleotides outside the gene matches: 9. CDR3 length equals 16 residues. The CDR3 region is CASSPRGGQGVYGYTF. The CDR3 coding sequence is TGTGCCAGTAGTCCACGGGGGGGACAGGGGGTCTATGGCTACACCTTC.

The chain carries TRBV2 and TRBJ1-5; 7 bases match TRBD1. Germline lookup yields CDR1 SNHLY and CDR2 FYNNEI. CDR3 size: 14 residues. V was clipped by 7 bases and J by 4 bases; unmatched bases: 7. Here the CDR3 reads CASTETGKNQPQHF. The CDR3, as DNA: TGTGCCAGCACCGAGACAGGGAAGAATCAGCCCCAGCATTTT.

The chain couples TRBV7-8 to TRBJ2-1; TRBD2 matches at 10 bases. Germline loops: CDR1 SGHVS, CDR2 FQNEAQ. The CDR3 runs 17 residues. The junction had 12 bases not matched to a gene; V was cut back by 7 bases and J by 3 bases. DNA of the CDR3: TGTGCCAGCAACTACCCGCAGCGGGAGGGCCTCTACAATGAGCAGTTCTTC. Amino acid sequence: CASNYPQREGLYNEQFF.

This chain joins TRBV5-1 and TRBJ1-2, with TRBD1 as a possible D gene (6 bases). Germline V gives CDR1 SGHRS, CDR2 YFSETQ. V shed 2 bases and J shed 5 bases, with 13 bases lying between them. CDR3 length equals 14 residues. Written as DNA, the CDR3 is TGCGCCAGCAGCTTTTTGGACAGTACTTATGGCTACACCTTC. It encodes CASSFLDSTYGYTF.

This clone was counted once. This chain links TRBV27 with TRBJ2-7, with 8 bases that match TRBD1. Germline V gene sequence: CDR1 MNHEY, CDR2 SMNVEV (reference sequence). The CDR3 extends over 14 amino acids. The V gene end was trimmed by 5 bases and the J gene end by 6 bases; junction bases not matched to a gene: 9. The DNA of the CDR3 is TGTGCCAGCAGTACGACAGGGGCAGTCGCCGAGCAGTACTTC. This translates into CASSTTGAVAEQYF.